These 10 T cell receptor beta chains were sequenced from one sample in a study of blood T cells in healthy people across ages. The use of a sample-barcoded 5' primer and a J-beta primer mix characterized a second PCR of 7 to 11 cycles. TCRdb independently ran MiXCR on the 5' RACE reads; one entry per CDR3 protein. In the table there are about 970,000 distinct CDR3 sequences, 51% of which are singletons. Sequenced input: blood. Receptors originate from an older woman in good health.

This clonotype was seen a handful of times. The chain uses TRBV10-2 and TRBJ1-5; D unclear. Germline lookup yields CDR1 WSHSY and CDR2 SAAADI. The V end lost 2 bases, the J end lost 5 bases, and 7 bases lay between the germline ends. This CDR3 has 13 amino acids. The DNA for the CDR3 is TGCGCCAGCAGTGAGCCAGGCTATCAGCCCCAGCATTTT. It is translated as CASSEPGYQPQHF.

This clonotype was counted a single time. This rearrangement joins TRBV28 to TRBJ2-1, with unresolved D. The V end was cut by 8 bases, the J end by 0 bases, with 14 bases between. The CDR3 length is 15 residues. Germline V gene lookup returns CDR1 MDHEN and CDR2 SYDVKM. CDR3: CASGSTYRSYNEQFF. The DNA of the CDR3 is TGTGCCAGCGGTTCGACTTACCGCTCCTACAATGAGCAGTTCTTC.

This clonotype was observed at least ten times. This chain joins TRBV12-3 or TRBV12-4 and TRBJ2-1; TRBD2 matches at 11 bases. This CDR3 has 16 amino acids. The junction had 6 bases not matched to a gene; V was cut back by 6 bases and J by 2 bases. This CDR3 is CASSPYSGRAYNEQFF. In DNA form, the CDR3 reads TGTGCCAGCAGCCCCTATAGCGGGAGGGCCTACAATGAGCAGTTCTTC.

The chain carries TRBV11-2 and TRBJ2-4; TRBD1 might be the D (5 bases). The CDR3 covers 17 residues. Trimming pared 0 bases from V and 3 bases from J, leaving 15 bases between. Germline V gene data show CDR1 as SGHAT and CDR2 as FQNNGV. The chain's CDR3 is CASSLDLAGLGKNIQYF. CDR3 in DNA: TGTGCCAGCAGCTTAGATCTTGCAGGGCTTGGCAAAAACATTCAGTACTTC.

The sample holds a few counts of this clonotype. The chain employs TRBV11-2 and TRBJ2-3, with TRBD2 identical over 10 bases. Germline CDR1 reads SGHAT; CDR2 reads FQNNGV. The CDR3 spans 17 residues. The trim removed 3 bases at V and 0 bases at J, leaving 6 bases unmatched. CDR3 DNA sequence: TGTGCCAGCAGCTTCCAGCGGGAGGGCCTTAGCACAGATACGCAGTATTTT. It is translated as CASSFQREGLSTDTQYF.

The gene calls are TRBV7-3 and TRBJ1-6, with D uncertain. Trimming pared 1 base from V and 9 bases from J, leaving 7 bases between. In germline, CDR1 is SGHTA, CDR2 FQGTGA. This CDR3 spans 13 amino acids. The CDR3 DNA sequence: TGTGCCAGCAGCTTAAATATGGGTTCACCCCTCCACTTT. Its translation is CASSLNMGSPLHF.

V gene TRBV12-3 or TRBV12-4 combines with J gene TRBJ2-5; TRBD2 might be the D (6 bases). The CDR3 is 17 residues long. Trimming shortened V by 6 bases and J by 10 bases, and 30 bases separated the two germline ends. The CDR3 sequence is CASSLLGFWDPVEGQYF. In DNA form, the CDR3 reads TGTGCCAGCAGCCTTCTAGGGTTCTGGGACCCGGTGGAGGGCCAGTACTTC.

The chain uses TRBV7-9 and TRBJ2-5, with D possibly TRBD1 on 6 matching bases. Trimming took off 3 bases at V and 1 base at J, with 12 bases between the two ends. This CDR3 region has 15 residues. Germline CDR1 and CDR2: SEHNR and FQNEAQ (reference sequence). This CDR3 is CASSLELGGQETQYF. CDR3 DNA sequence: TGTGCCAGCAGCTTGGAACTAGGGGGCCAAGAGACCCAGTACTTC.

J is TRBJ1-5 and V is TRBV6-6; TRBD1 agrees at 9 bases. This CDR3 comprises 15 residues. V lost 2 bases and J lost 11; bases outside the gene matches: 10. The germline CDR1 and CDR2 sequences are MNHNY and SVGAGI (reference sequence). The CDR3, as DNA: TGTGCCAGCAGTTACGGGGGACAGGGCGTCTCGTCCCAGCATTTT. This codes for CASSYGGQGVSSQHF.

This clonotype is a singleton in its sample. The CDR3 coding sequence is TGTGCCTGGACCAGGGGGCCGGCGAACACCGGGGAGCTGTTTTTT. This translates into CAWTRGPANTGELFF. The chain joins TRBV30 to TRBJ2-2, with TRBD1 identical over 8 bases. This CDR3 has 15 residues. Germline V gives CDR1 GTSNPN, CDR2 SVGIG (reference sequence). With 4 bases clipped from V and 0 bases from J, the junction kept 4 bases outside the gene matches.